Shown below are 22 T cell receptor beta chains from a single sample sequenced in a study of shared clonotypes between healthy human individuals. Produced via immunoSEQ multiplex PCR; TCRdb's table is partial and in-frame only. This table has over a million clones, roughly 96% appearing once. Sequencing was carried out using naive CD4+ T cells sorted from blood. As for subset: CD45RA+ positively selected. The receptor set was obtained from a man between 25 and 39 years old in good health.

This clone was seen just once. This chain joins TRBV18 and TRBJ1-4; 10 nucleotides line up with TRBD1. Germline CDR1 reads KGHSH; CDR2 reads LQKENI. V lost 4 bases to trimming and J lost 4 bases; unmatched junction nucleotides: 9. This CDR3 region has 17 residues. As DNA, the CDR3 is TGTGCCAGCTCACTCCAGGGACAGGGGCCGCTTAATGAAAAACTGTTTTTT. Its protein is CASSLQGQGPLNEKLFF.

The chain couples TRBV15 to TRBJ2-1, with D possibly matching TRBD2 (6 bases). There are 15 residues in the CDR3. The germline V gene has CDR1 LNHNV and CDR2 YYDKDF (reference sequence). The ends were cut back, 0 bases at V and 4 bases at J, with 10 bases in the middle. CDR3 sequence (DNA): TGTGCCACCAGCAGAGAGGCGGGGTGGTACAATGAGCAGTTCTTC. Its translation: CATSREAGWYNEQFF.

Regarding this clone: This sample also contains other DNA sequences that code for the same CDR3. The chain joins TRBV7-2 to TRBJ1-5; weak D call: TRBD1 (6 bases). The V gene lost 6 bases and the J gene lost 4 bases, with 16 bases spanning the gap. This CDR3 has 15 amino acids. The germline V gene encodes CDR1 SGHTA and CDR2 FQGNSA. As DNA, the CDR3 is TGTGCCAGCAGTTCACAGGGTGGGGGGAATCAGCCCCAGCATTTT. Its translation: CASSSQGGGNQPQHF.

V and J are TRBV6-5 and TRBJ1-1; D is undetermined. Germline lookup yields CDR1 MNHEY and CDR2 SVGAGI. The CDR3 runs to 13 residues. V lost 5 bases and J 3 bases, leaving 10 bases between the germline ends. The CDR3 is CASSRDWDTEAFF. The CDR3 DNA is TGTGCCAGCAGTCGGGATTGGGACACTGAAGCTTTCTTT.

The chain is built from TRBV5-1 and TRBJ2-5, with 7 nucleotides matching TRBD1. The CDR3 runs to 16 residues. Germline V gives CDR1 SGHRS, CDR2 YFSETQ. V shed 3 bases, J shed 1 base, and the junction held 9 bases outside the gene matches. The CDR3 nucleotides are TGCGCCAGCAGCTGGGCAGGGACAGCCTCCCAAGAGACCCAGTACTTC. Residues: CASSWAGTASQETQYF.

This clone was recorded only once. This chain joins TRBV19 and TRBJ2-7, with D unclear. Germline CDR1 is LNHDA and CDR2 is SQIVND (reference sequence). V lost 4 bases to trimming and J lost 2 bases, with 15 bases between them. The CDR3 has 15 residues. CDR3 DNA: TGTGCCAGTAGTACGGGTAATAGAATCGCCTACGAGCAGTACTTC. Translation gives CASSTGNRIAYEQYF.

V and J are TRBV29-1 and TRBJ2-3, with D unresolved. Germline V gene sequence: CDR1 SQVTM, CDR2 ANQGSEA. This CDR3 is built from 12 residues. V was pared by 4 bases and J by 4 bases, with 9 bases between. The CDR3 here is CSVAKGPDTQYF. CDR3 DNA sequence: TGCAGCGTTGCCAAAGGCCCAGATACGCAGTATTTT.

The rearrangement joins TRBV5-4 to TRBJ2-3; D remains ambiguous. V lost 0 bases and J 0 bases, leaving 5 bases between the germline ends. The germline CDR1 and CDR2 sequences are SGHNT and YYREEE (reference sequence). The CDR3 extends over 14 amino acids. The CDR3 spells CASSLAVSTDTQYF. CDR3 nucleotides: TGTGCCAGCAGCTTGGCAGTAAGCACAGATACGCAGTATTTT.

The CDR3 loop reads CASSSPGSYTDTQYF. Here the CDR3 DNA reads TGTGCCAGCAGCTCGCCGGGGTCCTACACAGATACGCAGTATTTT. V and J are TRBV5-6 and TRBJ2-3; possibly TRBD2 for D (5 bases). The CDR3 has 15 residues. V was cut by 3 bases and J by 2 bases, with 13 bases left in between. Germline CDR1 and CDR2: SGHDT and YYEEEE.

CDR3 in amino acids: CASSFQVQGTEAFF. The CDR3 DNA is TGTGCCAGCAGTTTCCAGGTTCAGGGCACTGAAGCTTTCTTT. The chain is built from TRBV28 and TRBJ1-1, with a tentative D call TRBD1 (5 bases). Per the germline V gene, CDR1 is MDHEN and CDR2 is SYDVKM. This CDR3 comprises 14 residues. V was pared by 3 bases and J by 4 bases, with 12 bases between.

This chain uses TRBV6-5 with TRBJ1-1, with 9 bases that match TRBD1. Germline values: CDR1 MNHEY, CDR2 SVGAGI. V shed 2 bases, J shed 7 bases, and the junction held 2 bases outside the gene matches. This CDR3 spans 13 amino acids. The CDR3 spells CASSYTTGGEAFF. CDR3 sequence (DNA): TGTGCCAGCAGTTACACGACAGGGGGTGAAGCTTTCTTT.

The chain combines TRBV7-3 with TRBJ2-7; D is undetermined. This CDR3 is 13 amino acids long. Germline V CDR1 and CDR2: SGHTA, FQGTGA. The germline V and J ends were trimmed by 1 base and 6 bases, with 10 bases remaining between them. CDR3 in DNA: TGTGCCAGCAGCTTAAGACCGAAGGGCGAGCAGTACTTC. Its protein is CASSLRPKGEQYF.

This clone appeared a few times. In DNA form, the CDR3 reads TGCAGCGTTGAACACTCAGGGGCCGGGGAGCTGTTTTTT. This encodes CSVEHSGAGELFF. The chain is built from TRBV29-1 and TRBJ2-2; D is possibly TRBD1 (6 bases). The V end was cut by 2 bases, the J end by 6 bases, with 10 bases between. Germline loops: CDR1 SQVTM, CDR2 ANQGSEA. The CDR3 totals 13 residues.

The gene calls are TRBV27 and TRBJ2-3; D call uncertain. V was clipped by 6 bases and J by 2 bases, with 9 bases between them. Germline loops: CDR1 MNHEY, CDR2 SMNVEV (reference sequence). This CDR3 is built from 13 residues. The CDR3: CASRLLSTDTQYF. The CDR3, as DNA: TGTGCCAGCAGGCTCCTCTCCACAGATACGCAGTATTTT.

The CDR3 nucleotides are TGTGCCTGGACCACCTCCTACGAGCAGTACTTC. It specifies CAWTTSYEQYF. This chain connects TRBV30 to TRBJ2-7; D remains ambiguous. Germline-derived CDR1 and CDR2 are GTSNPN and SVGIG (reference sequence). The CDR3 is 11 amino acids. Trimming removed 4 bases at V and 0 bases at J, with 4 bases between.

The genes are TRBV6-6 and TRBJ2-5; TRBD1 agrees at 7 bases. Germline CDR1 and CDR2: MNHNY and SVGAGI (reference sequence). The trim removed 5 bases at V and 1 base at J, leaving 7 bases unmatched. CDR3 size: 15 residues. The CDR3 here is CASSSPGQFQETQYF. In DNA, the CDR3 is TGTGCCAGCAGTAGCCCGGGACAGTTCCAAGAGACCCAGTACTTC.

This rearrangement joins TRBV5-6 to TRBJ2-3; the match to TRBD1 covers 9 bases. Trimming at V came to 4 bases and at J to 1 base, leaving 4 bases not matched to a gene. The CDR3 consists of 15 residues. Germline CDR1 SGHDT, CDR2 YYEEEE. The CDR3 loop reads CASSVRDRGTDTQYF. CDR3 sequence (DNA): TGTGCCAGCAGCGTCCGGGACAGGGGCACAGATACGCAGTATTTT.

DNA for the CDR3: TGTGCCAGCAGCTTTTTGGACAGGGGGCGGTACGAGCAGTACTTC. This sequence encodes CASSFLDRGRYEQYF. The chain couples TRBV11-2 to TRBJ2-7; 11 bases match TRBD1. Unmatched junction bases numbered 5, after V lost 3 bases and J lost 4 bases. The CDR3 loop spans 15 amino acids. Germline V gene lookup returns CDR1 SGHAT and CDR2 FQNNGV.

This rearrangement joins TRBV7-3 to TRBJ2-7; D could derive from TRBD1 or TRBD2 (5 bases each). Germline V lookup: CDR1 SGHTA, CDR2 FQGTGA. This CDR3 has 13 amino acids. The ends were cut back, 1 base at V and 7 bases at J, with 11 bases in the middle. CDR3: CASSLMTGAEQYF. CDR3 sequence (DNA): TGTGCCAGCAGCTTAATGACCGGGGCAGAGCAGTACTTC.

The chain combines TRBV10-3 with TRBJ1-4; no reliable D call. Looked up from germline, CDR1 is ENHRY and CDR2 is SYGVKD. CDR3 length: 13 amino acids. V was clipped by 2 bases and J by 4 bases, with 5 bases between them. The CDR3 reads CAISEVDNEKLFF. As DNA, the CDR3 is TGTGCCATCAGTGAGGTTGATAATGAAAAACTGTTTTTT.

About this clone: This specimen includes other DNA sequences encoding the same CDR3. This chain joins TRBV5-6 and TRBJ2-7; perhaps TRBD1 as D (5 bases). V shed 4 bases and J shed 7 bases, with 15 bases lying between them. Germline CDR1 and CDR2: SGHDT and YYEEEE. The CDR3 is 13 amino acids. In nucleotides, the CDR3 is TGTGCCAGCAGCCTAACAGGATTGCGAGAGCAGTACTTC. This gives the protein CASSLTGLREQYF.

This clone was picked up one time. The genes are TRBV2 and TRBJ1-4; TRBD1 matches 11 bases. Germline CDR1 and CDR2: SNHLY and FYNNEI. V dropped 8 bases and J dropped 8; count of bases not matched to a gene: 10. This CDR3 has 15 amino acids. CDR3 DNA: TGTGCCAGCCAGGACAGGGGGCGCGTTGTCGAAAAACTGTTTTTT. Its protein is CASQDRGRVVEKLFF.